This T cell receptor beta chain was sequenced during a study of cytotoxic CD8 clonotypes in ibrutinib-treated CLL. As for the study in general: Patients: roughly ten relapsed/refractory, roughly 14 treatment-naive, approximately 18 IGHV unmutated.

Trimming at V came to 2 bases and at J to 0 bases, leaving 10 bases not matched to a gene. The CDR3 totals 18 residues. The germline V gene has CDR1 LNHDA and CDR2 SQIVND (reference sequence). About this clone itself: What it binds is not known.

Targeted sequencing depth ranged from 1 in 200,000 to 1 in 1 million T cells. TCRdb's table, derived via immunoSEQ multiplex PCR, lists solely in-frame clones and lacks some. The repertoire has 50,000 to 75,000 clones, about three quarters of them found once; the top ten carry 43%. General study results and limits: On treatment, the uncommon public clonotypes contracted or remained stable. Baseline-level clonality went beyond age-matched healthy donors and moved in step with circulating CD8+ T-cell counts.

The sequencing used PBMCs, collected after 12 months of ibrutinib treatment. The chain carries TRBV19 and TRBJ2-1, with 7 bases matching TRBD2. This TCR derives from a human donor with chronic lymphocytic leukemia. The CDR3 DNA reads as TGTGCCAGTAGTATATCCCCTAGAGCGGGAAGCTCCTACAATGAGCAGTTCTTC. Protein product: CASSISPRAGSSYNEQFF.